This section outlines one T cell receptor beta chain sequence together with its context. Antigen: not known. A junction end diverges from the germline sequence, so it may reflect a read error. Germline V CDR1 and CDR2: SGHRS, YFSETQ. The CDR3 has 15 residues. Expressed TCRB transcripts got sequenced, as all isolated RNA was reverse transcribed. Mean read depth for naive, central memory and regulatory T cell samples was around 3.8 million reads. Profiled with immunoSEQ multiplex PCR; TCRdb holds only in-frame clones, not every one. The sample has 200,000 to 300,000 clones; 25% to 30% are singletons. The data stem from a study of beta chain features in type 1 diabetes. The study, taken as a whole, reports: It was among patients, rather than healthy donors, that naive, central memory and Treg TCRB repertoires appeared more similar.

Specimen: central memory CD4+ T cells from blood. The V gene is TRBV5-1, the J gene TRBJ2-1, with D uncertain. This TCR derives from a man aged 30 to 39 in good health. The CDR3 loop reads CASSLGGDSSNEQFF. CDR3 DNA sequence: TGCGCCAGCAGCTTGGGGGGTGACTCCTCCAATGAGCAGTTCTTC.